This TCR beta chain was recorded in a study of blood T cell repertoires in COVID-19. Study summary: Both acute and convalescent COVID-19 samples were obtained from the United States, Italy and Spain. PBMCs, B-cell-depleted T cells, or T cells provided the cDNA or gDNA that made up the material.

In the authors' workflow: By means of reference gene primer amplification, nucleated cell counts were estimated. Measured with immunoSEQ multiplex PCR; TCRdb has only the in-frame clones, and not every one. V and J calls and clone size follow that table, whereas D and trimming were derived from the DNA. The data contain more than 200,000 clones, about nine tenths of them singletons. This CDR3 has 14 residues. Germline CDR1 is KGHSH and CDR2 is LQKENI. V was cut by 4 bases and J by 4 bases, with 13 bases left in between. Sequencing was done on a sample of peripheral blood. This TCR came from a man in his fifties or sixties with acute or convalescent COVID-19. The V and J genes are TRBV18 and TRBJ1-2, with a tentative D call TRBD1 (5 bases). CDR3 nucleotide sequence: TGTGCCAGCTCACAACCGACAGAACCCTATGGCTACACCTTC. Translation: CASSQPTEPYGYTF. Supplemented by reference TRBV18 and TRBJ1-2, the full variable domain reads NAGVMQNPRHLVRRRGQEARLRCSPMKGHSHVYWYRQLPEEGLKFMVYLQKENIIDESGMPKERFSAEFPKEGPSILRIQQVVRGDSAAYFCASSQPTEPYGYTFGSGTRLTVV.